A selection of T cell receptor beta chains follows, all from one sample in a study of blood T cell repertoires in COVID-19. Profiling relied on immunoSEQ multiplex PCR, and the TCRdb table lists in-frame clones only, not all of them. The sample shows a few hundred thousand clones, approximately 81% of them seen only once. What was sequenced was peripheral blood. These receptors were taken from a woman aged 80 or over with active or convalescent COVID-19. CDR3s include the opening cysteine and the closing phenylalanine or tryptophan. D genes are given only for firm matches. Size tells how often a clone was seen (once, few, many) or the class of an expanded clone, and some rows leave it out.

clone size	CDR3 length	D gene	V gene	J gene	CDR3 protein	CDR3 DNA
once	16	TRBD2	TRBV7-2	TRBJ2-3	CASSFAVAGYTDTQYF	TGTGCCAGCAGCTTTGCGGTAGCGGGCTACACAGATACGCAGTATTTT
NA	13	NA	TRBV19	TRBJ2-4	CASSMAGVNIQYF	TGTGCCAGTAGTATGGCAGGGGTAAACATTCAGTACTTC
NA	17	TRBD2	TRBV25-1	TRBJ2-1	CASSDPGTSGRYNEQFF	TGTGCCAGCAGCGATCCGGGCACTAGCGGCCGCTACAATGAGCAGTTCTTC
NA	16	TRBD1	TRBV14	TRBJ2-1	CASSQIQGSTYNEQFF	TGTGCCAGCAGCCAAATACAGGGGTCAACCTACAATGAGCAGTTCTTC
once	12	NA	TRBV11-3	TRBJ2-7	CASSNGGYEQYF	TGTGCCAGCAGTAACGGGGGTTACGAGCAGTACTTC
NA	12	TRBD1	TRBV2	TRBJ2-7	CASGRGGWEQYF	TGTGCCAGCGGGAGAGGGGGCTGGGAGCAGTACTTC
few	14	TRBD1	TRBV7-3	TRBJ2-3	CASSSSTGTDTQYF	TGTGCCAGCAGCTCATCGACAGGGACAGATACGCAGTATTTT
NA	14	NA	TRBV7-8	TRBJ2-7	CASSLDTGRDEQYF	TGTGCCAGCAGCTTAGACACGGGTCGGGACGAGCAGTACTTC
NA	19	NA	TRBV11-3	TRBJ2-4	CASSFPQGWGTLAKNIQYF	TGTGCCAGCAGCTTCCCACAGGGTTGGGGCACTTTAGCCAAAAACATTCAGTACTTC
NA	14	TRBD2	TRBV9	TRBJ2-7	CASSLGGLVGEQYF	TGTGCCAGCAGCCTTGGGGGACTAGTGGGCGAGCAGTACTTC
NA	15	TRBD2	TRBV5-1	TRBJ2-7	CASSLVLAGGHEQYF	TGCGCCAGCAGCTTGGTGCTAGCGGGAGGACACGAGCAGTACTTC
NA	15	TRBD1	TRBV6-5	TRBJ2-7	CASSYGQGISYEQYF	TGTGCCAGCAGTTACGGACAGGGAATCTCCTACGAGCAGTACTTC
NA	18	NA	TRBV5-1	TRBJ2-3	CASSPVVRRVSGTDTQYF	TGCGCCAGCAGCCCGGTCGTCAGACGAGTAAGCGGCACAGATACGCAGTATTTT
once	15	TRBD1	TRBV5-4	TRBJ1-1	CASSGGQGMNTEAFF	TGTGCCAGCAGCGGGGGACAGGGCATGAACACTGAAGCTTTCTTT
once	17	TRBD2	TRBV5-1	TRBJ2-7	CASSPGTSGGALYEQYF	TGCGCCAGCAGTCCCGGGACTAGCGGGGGGGCCCTCTACGAGCAGTACTTC
NA	14	NA	TRBV29-1	TRBJ2-1	CSVGSLSSYNEQFF	TGCAGCGTTGGATCCCTGAGCTCCTACAATGAGCAGTTCTTC